The 32 T cell receptor beta chains below were found in one sample sequenced in a study of cytomegalovirus exposure and HLA in healthy donors. It was with 60 Vbeta and 13 Jbeta primers that the PCR ran. Produced via immunoSEQ multiplex PCR; TCRdb's table is partial and in-frame only. The listing contains 100,000 or so clones. The material sequenced was PBMCs. These receptors were obtained from a man aged 45-65 years in good health and CMV-seronegative.

J is TRBJ2-1 and V is TRBV12-5, with D maybe TRBD2 (6 bases). Trimming took 6 bases from V and 6 from J, leaving 18 bases between them. Per the germline V gene, CDR1 is LGHNT and CDR2 is FRNRAP. The CDR3 has 15 residues. CDR3 residues: CASGLGSGDVNEQFF. CDR3 nucleotides: TGTGCTAGTGGCCTGGGGTCGGGGGACGTCAATGAGCAGTTCTTC.

This sequence joins TRBV25-1 and TRBJ2-5; 13 bases align to TRBD2. The CDR3 has 15 amino acids. V lost 3 bases, J lost 6 bases, and 4 bases stayed unmatched. The germline CDR1 and CDR2 sequences are MGHDK and SYGVNS. The DNA of the CDR3 is TGTGCCAGCAGTGACGCCGGGACTAGCGGGAAGACCCAGTACTTC. It yields the protein CASSDAGTSGKTQYF.

This chain joins TRBV4-3 and TRBJ1-2; tentative D call: TRBD1 (5 bases). Per germline, CDR1 LGHNA and CDR2 YSLEER. The CDR3 is 15 amino acids. V lost 0 bases to trimming and J lost 3 bases, with 11 bases between them. In DNA, the CDR3 is TGCGCCAGCAGCCAAGATTATGGGGGGGACTATGGCTACACCTTC. This codes for CASSQDYGGDYGYTF.

The CDR3 here is CASSGGQGLGTGELFF. CDR3 nucleotides: TGTGCCAGCAGCGGCGGACAGGGCTTAGGCACCGGGGAGCTGTTTTTT. The V and J genes are TRBV9 and TRBJ2-2, with 8 bases lining up with TRBD1. The ends lost 3 bases at V and 4 bases at J; junction bases unmatched: 8. The CDR3 has 16 amino acids. Germline V CDR1 and CDR2: SGDLS, YYNGEE.

The chain is built from TRBV18 and TRBJ1-6, with 9 bases matching TRBD1. The J segment lost 10 bases and the V segment lost 1 base, leaving 8 bases of the junction unmatched. Germline assignment: CDR1 KGHSH and CDR2 LQKENI. The CDR3 has 16 residues. CDR3 loop: CASSPQGQGVGSPLHF. CDR3 nucleotide sequence: TGTGCCAGCTCACCACAGGGACAGGGCGTCGGATCACCCCTCCACTTT.

Notes on this clone: Other DNA sequences in this sample translate to the same CDR3. V and J are TRBV9 and TRBJ2-5; TRBD2 matches 8 bases. CDR3 length: 13 amino acids. With V trimmed by 0 bases and J by 5 bases, 0 bases remained unmatched. Germline values: CDR1 SGDLS, CDR2 YYNGEE. The chain's CDR3 is CASSVGGGETQYF. CDR3 DNA: TGTGCCAGCAGCGTAGGCGGGGGGGAGACCCAGTACTTC.

This chain joins TRBV10-3 and TRBJ1-1; D call uncertain. V was shortened by 8 bases and J by 0 bases, with 10 bases between the two germline ends. The CDR3 consists of 13 residues. Per the germline V gene, CDR1 is ENHRY and CDR2 is SYGVKD. CDR3 DNA: TGTGCCATCTCTCTGGAGGTGAACACTGAAGCTTTCTTT. Translated: CAISLEVNTEAFF.

The chain couples TRBV19 to TRBJ2-5, with 10 bases that match TRBD2. V was pared by 5 bases and J by 1 base, with 4 bases of the junction left unmatched. The CDR3 is made up of 15 amino acids. Germline values: CDR1 LNHDA, CDR2 SQIVND (reference sequence). CDR3 protein: CASSRSSGGQETQYF. Here the CDR3 DNA reads TGTGCCAGTAGTCGCTCTAGCGGGGGCCAAGAGACCCAGTACTTC. Variable domain in full (rest from reference TRBV19 and TRBJ2-5): DGGITQSPKYLFRKEGQNVTLSCEQNLNHDAMYWYRQDPGQGLRLIYYSQIVNDFQKGDIAEGYSVSREKKESFPLTVTSAQKNPTAFYLCASSRSSGGQETQYFGPGTRLLVL.

The rearrangement links TRBV29-1 to TRBJ1-1, with TRBD1 identical over 12 bases. The CDR3 is 15 residues long. Losses at the gene ends were 7 bases for V and 3 bases for J; bases not matched to a gene: 9. CDR1 is SQVTM and CDR2 is ANQGSEA in the germline V gene. The CDR3 reads CSASGTGGIDTEAFF. The CDR3 nucleotides read TGCAGCGCGTCCGGGACAGGGGGCATCGACACTGAAGCTTTCTTT. Combining the CDR3 with reference TRBV29-1 and TRBJ1-1 gives the whole variable domain SAVISQKPSRDICQRGTSLTIQCQVDSQVTMMFWYRQQPGQSLTLIATANQGSEATYESGFVIDKFPISRPNLTFSTLTVSNMSPEDSSIYLCSASGTGGIDTEAFFGQGTRLTVV.

The CDR3: CASSYGGYYGYTF. In DNA form, the CDR3 reads TGTGCCAGCAGTTACGGGGGGTACTATGGCTACACCTTC. The chain uses TRBV6-5 and TRBJ1-2; possibly TRBD1 for D (5 bases). Trimming stripped 2 bases from V and 3 bases from J, with 7 bases between. This CDR3 is 13 amino acids long. Germline-derived CDR1 and CDR2 are MNHEY and SVGAGI.

The gene calls are TRBV4-3 and TRBJ2-1; 10 nucleotides line up with TRBD1. Losses at the gene ends were 4 bases for V and 1 base for J; bases not matched to a gene: 10. The CDR3 contains 18 residues. Germline V gives CDR1 LGHNA, CDR2 YSLEER. CDR3 protein: CASSPRDRGMQSYNEQFF. CDR3 nucleotide sequence: TGCGCCAGCAGCCCCCGGGACAGGGGAATGCAGTCCTACAATGAGCAGTTCTTC.

The chain has TRBV11-2 and TRBJ2-7, with D perhaps TRBD1 (5 bases). This CDR3 contains 15 residues. Trimming left V 2 bases short and J 5 bases short, with 16 bases between. The germline CDR1 and CDR2 sequences are SGHAT and FQNNGV. CDR3 loop: CASSLLVPGMHEQYF. CDR3 coding DNA: TGTGCCAGCAGCTTACTGGTCCCAGGGATGCACGAGCAGTACTTC.

Points on this clone: A read error may account for a junction end that differs from germline. The CDR3 is CASSQSGGGLMDF. The CDR3 DNA reads as TGCGCCAGCAGCCAGAGCGGGGGGGGACTTATGGACTTC. The chain couples TRBV4-1 to TRBJ2-5; TRBD2 agrees at 10 bases. The CDR3 consists of 13 residues. Germline-derived CDR1 and CDR2 are MGHRA and YSYEKL.

The rearrangement links TRBV4-1 to TRBJ2-1; D is unclear. Germline lookup yields CDR1 MGHRA and CDR2 YSYEKL. The V and J ends lost 4 bases and 6 bases respectively, with 13 bases between them. This CDR3 contains 14 residues. In nucleotides, the CDR3 is TGCGCCAGCAGCCTTACCCCTTGGCTCAATGAGCAGTTCTTC. Translation gives CASSLTPWLNEQFF.

On this clone: The same CDR3 is also encoded by other DNA sequences in this sample. The chain carries TRBV20-1 and TRBJ1-1; TRBD1 is a possible D gene (5 bases). The CDR3 extends over 11 amino acids. Trimming left V 4 bases short and J 6 bases short, with 9 bases between. Germline V gives CDR1 DFQATT, CDR2 SNEGSKA (reference sequence). Written as DNA, the CDR3 is TGCAGTGCTACGCAAGGGGCTGAAGCTTTCTTT. Protein product: CSATQGAEAFF.

The chain employs TRBV7-2 and TRBJ1-3; D unclear. Germline CDR1 reads SGHTA; CDR2 reads FQGNSA. The CDR3 has 16 residues. V lost 1 base, J lost 1 base, and 11 bases lay in between. The CDR3 protein is CASSLGQVESGNTIYF. CDR3 in DNA: TGTGCCAGCAGCTTAGGGCAGGTGGAATCTGGAAACACCATATATTTT.

V gene TRBV6-1 combines with J gene TRBJ1-2, with a weak D call TRBD1 (6 bases). Trimming took off 11 bases at V and 4 bases at J, with 17 bases between the two ends. The CDR3 sequence is 13 residues long. CDR1 MNHNS and CDR2 SASEGT come from the germline V gene. The CDR3 DNA reads TGTGCCTATTGGGGGGGCGGTAGCTATGGCTACACCTTC. It yields the protein CAYWGGGSYGYTF.

The gene calls are TRBV11-3 and TRBJ1-1; D is unresolved. The CDR3 covers 14 residues. The ends were cut back, 5 bases at V and 0 bases at J, with 10 bases in the middle. Germline-derived CDR1 and CDR2 are SGHNT and YENEEA. The CDR3 here is CASSPQALNTEAFF. Written as DNA, the CDR3 is TGTGCCAGCAGCCCCCAGGCCTTGAACACTGAAGCTTTCTTT. The full variable domain, completed using reference TRBV11-3 and TRBJ1-1, is EAGVVQSPRYKIIEKKQPVAFWCNPISGHNTLYWYLQNLGQGPELLIRYENEEAVDDSQLPKDRFSAERLKGVDSTLKIQPAELGDSAVYLCASSPQALNTEAFFGQGTRLTVV.

On this clone: Within the sample, other DNA sequences also encode this same CDR3. This chain uses TRBV5-1 with TRBJ1-1, with 7 bases fitting TRBD1. Looked up from germline, CDR1 is SGHRS and CDR2 is YFSETQ. The CDR3 is 12 residues long. With V trimmed by 4 bases and J by 10 bases, 7 bases remained unmatched. CDR3 sequence: CASSTGDSPAFF. DNA for the CDR3: TGCGCCAGCAGCACAGGGGACAGCCCAGCTTTCTTT.

The V and J genes are TRBV5-1 and TRBJ1-1; 8 positions match TRBD1. Per the germline V gene, CDR1 is SGHRS and CDR2 is YFSETQ. Unmatched junction bases numbered 7, after V lost 4 bases and J lost 5 bases. The CDR3 length is 14 residues. The CDR3 is CASSVDRGRTEAFF. CDR3 nucleotide sequence: TGCGCCAGCAGCGTAGACAGGGGTCGGACTGAAGCTTTCTTT.

J is TRBJ1-1 and V is TRBV2; no clear D gene. V was clipped by 6 bases and J by 7 bases, with 9 bases between them. The length of the CDR3 is 11 residues. CDR1 and CDR2 from the germline V gene are SNHLY and FYNNEI. The CDR3, as DNA: TGTGCCAGCAGACTAACCAGTGAAGCTTTCTTT. Its protein is CASRLTSEAFF.

This chain uses TRBV27 with TRBJ1-2; D gene ambiguous. With 3 bases removed from V and 4 bases from J, the gap between germline ends came to 12 bases. CDR3 size: 14 residues. Germline V gene lookup returns CDR1 MNHEY and CDR2 SMNVEV (reference sequence). The DNA for the CDR3 is TGTGCCAGCAGTTTGGGAAGTGGAGGCTATGGCTACACCTTC. Translation gives CASSLGSGGYGYTF.

The chain combines TRBV6-5 with TRBJ2-4; 7 bases match TRBD2. The V and J ends lost 6 bases and 7 bases, in that order; junction bases with no gene match: 6. From germline, CDR1 is MNHEY and CDR2 SVGAGI. This CDR3 is built from 13 residues. The CDR3 nucleotides read TGTGCCAGCAGCCTGGGGAGGGTCAACATTCAGTACTTC. Amino acids: CASSLGRVNIQYF.

The chain recombines TRBV5-1 with TRBJ1-1; no reliable D call. Trimming shortened V by 1 base and J by 4 bases, and 14 bases separated the two germline ends. Germline V gives CDR1 SGHRS, CDR2 YFSETQ. CDR3 length: 15 amino acids. The CDR3 loop is CASSLTPPVITEAFF. The DNA of the CDR3 is TGCGCCAGCAGCTTGACGCCCCCGGTTATCACTGAAGCTTTCTTT.

Concerning this clone: Germline is not matched at one junction end, which may reflect a read error. The V call is TRBV7-7, the J call TRBJ2-1, with 8 bases that match TRBD2. This CDR3 region has 13 residues. CDR1 is SSHAT and CDR2 is FNYEAQ in the germline V gene (reference sequence). CDR3 DNA: TGTGCTAGCAGCTTAGACGCGGGGACTAGTCAGTTCTTC. This encodes CASSLDAGTSQFF.

The chain couples TRBV10-3 to TRBJ1-4; 7 nucleotides align to TRBD1. This CDR3 has 14 amino acids. Germline V gives CDR1 ENHRY, CDR2 SYGVKD. Trimming at V came to 8 bases and at J to 4 bases, leaving 7 bases not matched to a gene. The DNA for the CDR3 is TGTGCCATCGGGACCGGGACAGATAATGAAAAACTGTTTTTT. Protein product: CAIGTGTDNEKLFF.

The chain is built from TRBV10-3 and TRBJ1-2; D perhaps matches TRBD1 (6 bases). CDR1 ENHRY and CDR2 SYGVKD come from the germline V gene. The ends were cut back, 5 bases at V and 8 bases at J, with 15 bases in the middle. The CDR3 is 13 amino acids. The CDR3 DNA is TGTGCCATCAGTAAAGACAGGTCCTACGGCTACACCTTC. Its translation is CAISKDRSYGYTF.

V usage is TRBV2 and J usage is TRBJ2-7, with 10 bases fitting TRBD1. This CDR3 is built from 15 residues. Germline V lookup: CDR1 SNHLY, CDR2 FYNNEI. With 5 bases clipped from V and 0 bases from J, the junction kept 4 bases outside the gene matches. CDR3 nucleotide sequence: TGTGCCAGCAGTTCCCGGGACAGGGGCTCCTACGAGCAGTACTTC. This gives the protein CASSSRDRGSYEQYF.

The chain recombines TRBV4-3 with TRBJ1-1; weak D call: TRBD1 (5 bases). Germline V gene lookup returns CDR1 LGHNA and CDR2 YSLEER. The CDR3 is made up of 15 amino acids. Trimming removed 0 bases at V and 1 base at J, with 9 bases between. CDR3 residues: CASSQDPGWNTEAFF. CDR3 DNA sequence: TGCGCCAGCAGCCAAGACCCAGGGTGGAACACTGAAGCTTTCTTT.

The chain uses TRBV5-5 and TRBJ1-2, with 9 bases matching TRBD1. The J segment lost 7 bases and the V segment lost 0 bases, leaving 10 bases of the junction unmatched. The V gene's germline CDR1 is SGHKS and CDR2 YYEKEE (reference sequence). This CDR3 spans 16 amino acids. CDR3 region: CASSLEGGQGSSGYTF. DNA of the CDR3: TGTGCCAGCAGCTTGGAGGGGGGACAGGGTTCTTCTGGCTACACCTTC.

Concerning this clone: Its ends do not fully match the called genes, so a read error is possible. The chain employs TRBV7-8 and TRBJ2-2; 8 bases fit TRBD1. The CDR3 runs to 17 residues. CDR1 and CDR2 (germline): SGHVS, FQNEAQ. CDR3: CASSVGTGRSNTGKLFF. The CDR3 DNA is TGTGCCAGCAGCGTCGGGACAGGCAGATCGAACACCGGGAAGCTGTTTTTT.

J is TRBJ1-2 and V is TRBV6-1; no clear D gene. Germline CDR1 is MNHNS and CDR2 is SASEGT. The CDR3 runs to 12 residues. V was cut by 7 bases and J by 4 bases, with 10 bases left in between. The CDR3: CASTGGPYGYTF. CDR3 nucleotides: TGTGCCAGCACGGGAGGACCCTATGGCTACACCTTC.